This entry lists 23 T cell receptor beta chains sequenced from one sample in a study of T cell responses to AZD1222 COVID-19 vaccine. TCRdb's table, derived via immunoSEQ multiplex PCR, lists solely in-frame clones and lacks some. The top ten clones hold roughly 5.2% of a sample with some 140,000 clones, roughly 87% of them seen once. The sequenced sample was peripheral blood, obtained 28 days after the second AZD1222 dose. All receptors come from an adult who received the AZD1222 COVID-19 vaccine.

V and J are TRBV19 and TRBJ2-7, with 13 bases fitting TRBD2. The CDR3 length is 17 residues. The germline V gene encodes CDR1 LNHDA and CDR2 SQIVND (reference sequence). V was clipped by 10 bases and J by 7 bases; unmatched bases: 19. The CDR3 bases are TGTGCCACCAAAACAGGGGCCCAGGGACTAGCGGGAAATGAGCAGTACTTC. It encodes CATKTGAQGLAGNEQYF.

The chain has TRBV5-4 and TRBJ2-1, with TRBD1 identical over 9 bases. The CDR3 has 16 residues. Germline V gene lookup returns CDR1 SGHNT and CDR2 YYREEE (reference sequence). Losses at the gene ends were 3 bases for V and 13 bases for J; bases not matched to a gene: 17. The CDR3 is CASSSTGTGSVGPQFF. The CDR3 DNA sequence: TGTGCCAGCAGCTCTACCGGGACAGGGTCGGTTGGCCCACAGTTCTTC.

The chain joins TRBV4-1 to TRBJ1-1; no definite D call. Germline V gene lookup returns CDR1 MGHRA and CDR2 YSYEKL. The CDR3 length is 13 residues. Between the trimmed V and J ends, which lost 3 bases and 11 bases, there was a span of 16 bases. In DNA form, the CDR3 reads TGCGCCAGCAGCCAGACCGTTGCTGATATCGCTTTCTTT. Its protein product is CASSQTVADIAFF.

The chain combines TRBV23-1 with TRBJ2-7; TRBD2 aligns across 7 bases. TRBV23-1 is identified as an open reading frame with a role that is uncertain. The CDR3 runs to 15 residues. The V segment lost 2 bases and the J segment 4 bases; nucleotides outside the gene matches: 8. This CDR3 reads CASSQGPGRVYEQYF. In DNA form, the CDR3 reads TGCGCCAGCAGTCAAGGTCCAGGGAGGGTTTACGAGCAGTACTTC.

This clone was seen only a few times. The gene calls are TRBV27 and TRBJ1-1; weak D call: TRBD1 (5 bases). Per the germline V gene, CDR1 is MNHEY and CDR2 is SMNVEV (reference sequence). V lost 5 bases, J lost 8 bases, and 24 bases lay in between. This CDR3 has 16 amino acids. The CDR3 protein is CASSTYFIYPREEAFF. The CDR3 DNA is TGTGCCAGCAGTACCTATTTTATATATCCCAGGGAAGAAGCTTTCTTT.

The chain carries TRBV5-6 and TRBJ1-2; D is unresolved. V was cut by 2 bases and J by 4 bases, with 6 bases left in between. The CDR3 sequence is 12 residues long. Germline lookup yields CDR1 SGHDT and CDR2 YYEEEE. The chain's CDR3 is CASSLGSYGYTF. DNA of the CDR3: TGTGCCAGCAGCTTAGGTAGCTATGGCTACACCTTC.

The CDR3 DNA follows: TGTGCCAGCAGTCCCGGGGGGACAGGGGTTTTCTTT. This codes for CASSPGGTGVFF. This rearrangement joins TRBV6-6 to TRBJ1-1; 10 nucleotides agree with TRBD1. The ends lost 5 bases at V and 13 bases at J; junction bases unmatched: 7. The germline gives CDR1 MNHNY, CDR2 SVGAGI (reference sequence). The CDR3 is made up of 12 amino acids.

The chain carries TRBV28 and TRBJ1-2, with TRBD1 as a possible D gene (6 bases). Germline V gene data show CDR1 as MDHEN and CDR2 as SYDVKM. CDR3 length: 12 residues. The V and J ends lost 5 bases and 3 bases respectively, with 7 bases between them. CDR3 sequence (DNA): TGTGCCAGCAGTGGACAGCACTATGGCTACACCTTC. Its translation: CASSGQHYGYTF.

The V and J genes are TRBV7-6 and TRBJ2-1, with 13 positions matching TRBD2. J lost 10 bases, V lost 3 bases, and 6 bases had no gene match. Germline V gives CDR1 SGHVS, CDR2 FNYEAQ. CDR3 size: 15 residues. The CDR3 DNA follows: TGTGCCAGCAGCTTTACTAGCGGGGGGGCGGGAGAGCAGTTCTTC. Protein product: CASSFTSGGAGEQFF.

The V gene is TRBV6-5, the J gene TRBJ2-7, with TRBD1 matching 7 bases. The germline V gene has CDR1 MNHEY and CDR2 SVGAGI. V was clipped by 7 bases and J by 0 bases; unmatched bases: 9. The length of the CDR3 is 15 residues. CDR3 in DNA: TGTGCCAGCACCCAACAGGGGTCTAGCTCCTACGAGCAGTACTTC. It translates to CASTQQGSSSYEQYF.

J is TRBJ2-7 and V is TRBV18, with D perhaps TRBD1 (8 bases). V shed 3 bases and J shed 3 bases, with 21 bases lying between them. Germline CDR1 reads KGHSH; CDR2 reads LQKENI. This CDR3 is built from 17 residues. The CDR3 spells CASSPLTGGQAFYEQYF. In DNA form, the CDR3 reads TGTGCCAGCTCACCGCTTACGGGGGGACAGGCGTTCTACGAGCAGTACTTC.

V is TRBV4-1 and J is TRBJ1-1; TRBD1 might be the D (6 bases). Germline values: CDR1 MGHRA, CDR2 YSYEKL. CDR3 length: 15 amino acids. Trimming pared 0 bases from V and 7 bases from J, leaving 15 bases between. The CDR3 sequence is CASSQDSRGAYEAFF. The CDR3 bases are TGCGCCAGCAGCCAAGATTCACGGGGGGCGTATGAAGCTTTCTTT.

This clone occurred once. The chain uses TRBV15 and TRBJ1-6; D is possibly TRBD1 (6 bases). The V and J ends lost 11 bases and 7 bases respectively, with 12 bases between them. Per germline, CDR1 LNHNV and CDR2 YYDKDF (reference sequence). The CDR3 covers 12 residues. The CDR3: CASGGGNSPLHF. DNA of the CDR3: TGTGCCTCCGGAGGGGGGAATTCACCCCTCCACTTT. Drawing the rest from reference TRBV15 and TRBJ1-6, the complete variable domain is DAMVIQNPRYQVTQFGKPVTLSCSQTLNHNVMYWYQQKSSQAPKLLFHYYDKDFNNEADTPDNFQSRRPNTSFCFLDIRSPGLGDTAMYLCASGGGNSPLHFGNGTRLTVT.

The count of this clone is one. This sequence joins TRBV6-5 and TRBJ1-1; D unresolved. This CDR3 is built from 13 residues. V was clipped by 6 bases and J by 4 bases, with 12 bases between them. Germline V lookup: CDR1 MNHEY, CDR2 SVGAGI. The CDR3 DNA sequence: TGTGCCAGCAGCTTCGGGTCGCTCACTGAAGCTTTCTTT. Amino acids: CASSFGSLTEAFF.

CDR3 nucleotides: TGCGCCAGCACCTCTTCCTACGAGCAGTACTTC. This sequence encodes CASTSSYEQYF. The gene calls are TRBV10-1 and TRBJ2-7; no clear D. V was shortened by 7 bases and J by 1 base, with 5 bases between the two germline ends. The V gene's germline CDR1 is WNHNN and CDR2 SYGVQD (reference sequence). The CDR3 has 11 amino acids.

The chain is built from TRBV7-2 and TRBJ2-1; maybe TRBD1 (6 bases). This CDR3 spans 13 amino acids. From germline, CDR1 is SGHTA and CDR2 FQGNSA. Deletions cut 1 base from V and 7 bases from J, with 8 bases between. DNA for the CDR3: TGTGCCAGCAGCTTAGACAGGGCAAATGAGCAGTTCTTC. It specifies CASSLDRANEQFF.

The rearrangement links TRBV18 to TRBJ2-6; 9 nucleotides match TRBD1. V gave up 2 bases and J gave up 3 bases; unmatched junction bases: 14. The CDR3 extends over 20 amino acids. The germline gives CDR1 KGHSH, CDR2 LQKENI. CDR3 protein: CASSPRPPRDRALGANVLTF. The CDR3 region has the DNA TGTGCCAGCTCACCAAGGCCCCCCCGGGACAGGGCCCTTGGGGCCAACGTCCTGACTTTC.

This rearrangement joins TRBV30 to TRBJ2-7, with D perhaps TRBD2 (5 bases). The V end was cut by 2 bases, the J end by 2 bases, with 10 bases between. Germline values: CDR1 GTSNPN, CDR2 SVGIG (reference sequence). The CDR3 has 13 amino acids. Written as DNA, the CDR3 is TGTGCCTGGAGTTCCCGGGGTACCTACGAGCAGTACTTC. Translated: CAWSSRGTYEQYF.

This clone was seen a single time. The chain couples TRBV6-5 to TRBJ2-3; 7 positions match TRBD1. The V and J ends lost 5 bases and 6 bases, in that order; junction bases with no gene match: 5. The CDR3 sequence is 13 residues long. Germline V gene lookup returns CDR1 MNHEY and CDR2 SVGAGI. This chain's CDR3 is CASSTTGVDTQYF. DNA of the CDR3: TGTGCCAGCAGTACCACAGGGGTGGATACGCAGTATTTT.

This clone occurred once. This chain uses TRBV29-1 with TRBJ2-7, with D hard to call. Germline V lookup: CDR1 SQVTM, CDR2 ANQGSEA. The CDR3 extends over 12 amino acids. With 7 bases removed from V and 6 bases from J, the gap between germline ends came to 16 bases. The CDR3 nucleotides are TGCAGCGCCCCCGGACCGGGCCTCGAGCAGTACTTC. Amino acid sequence: CSAPGPGLEQYF.

V usage is TRBV19 and J usage is TRBJ1-6; the D gene is possibly TRBD1 (6 bases). Germline assignment: CDR1 LNHDA and CDR2 SQIVND (reference sequence). This CDR3 is 13 amino acids long. The V end was cut by 6 bases, the J end by 7 bases, with 10 bases between. CDR3 in DNA: TGTGCCAGTAGCCAGGGGTTCAATTCACCCCTCCACTTT. Encoded protein: CASSQGFNSPLHF.

The rearrangement uses TRBV27 and TRBJ2-1; 9 nucleotides align to TRBD2. J was trimmed by 5 bases and V by 5 bases; bases with no gene match: 10. This CDR3 has 16 residues. The germline V gene has CDR1 MNHEY and CDR2 SMNVEV (reference sequence). CDR3 bases: TGTGCCAGCAGTCTGATGGGACTAGCTGAAAACAATGAGCAGTTCTTC. Protein product: CASSLMGLAENNEQFF.

This chain joins TRBV6-5 and TRBJ1-1, with D unresolved. The CDR3 consists of 15 residues. The germline CDR1 and CDR2 sequences are MNHEY and SVGAGI. Trimming took 7 bases from V and 10 from J, leaving 25 bases between them. The CDR3 sequence: CASIPTTAGGRVAFF. In DNA, the CDR3 is TGTGCCAGCATTCCCACAACGGCGGGCGGTAGGGTAGCTTTCTTT.